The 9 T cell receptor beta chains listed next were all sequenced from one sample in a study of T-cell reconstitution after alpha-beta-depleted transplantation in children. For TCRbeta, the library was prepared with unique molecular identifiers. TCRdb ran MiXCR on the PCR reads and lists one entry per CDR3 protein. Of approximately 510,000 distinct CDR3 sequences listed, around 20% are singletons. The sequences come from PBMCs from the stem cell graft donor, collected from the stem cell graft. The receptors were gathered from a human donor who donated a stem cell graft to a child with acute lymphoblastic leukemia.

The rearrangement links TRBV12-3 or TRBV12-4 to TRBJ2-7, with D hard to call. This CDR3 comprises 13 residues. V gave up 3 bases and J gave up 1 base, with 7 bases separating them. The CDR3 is CASSFTRSYEQYF. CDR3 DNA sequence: TGTGCCAGCAGTTTCACACGATCCTACGAGCAGTACTTC.

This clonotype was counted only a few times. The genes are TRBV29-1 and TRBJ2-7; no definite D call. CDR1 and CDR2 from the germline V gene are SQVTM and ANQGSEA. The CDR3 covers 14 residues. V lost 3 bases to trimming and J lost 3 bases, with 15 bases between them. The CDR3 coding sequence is TGCAGCGTTGAGCTCAGAAACGGGTTCTACGAGCAGTACTTC. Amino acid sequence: CSVELRNGFYEQYF.

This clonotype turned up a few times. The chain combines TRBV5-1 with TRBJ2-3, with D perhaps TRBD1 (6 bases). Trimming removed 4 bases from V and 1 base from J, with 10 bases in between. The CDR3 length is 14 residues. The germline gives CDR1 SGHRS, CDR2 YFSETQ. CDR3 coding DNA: TGCGCCAGCAGCCCCAGGGGCGGCACAGATACGCAGTATTTT. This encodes CASSPRGGTDTQYF.

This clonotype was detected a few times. CDR3 in DNA: TGTGCCAGCAGCTTAAGCCCCTGGCAGGCCGGGGAAGCTTTCTTT. Translation: CASSLSPWQAGEAFF. The V call is TRBV7-9, the J call TRBJ1-1; D ambiguous. The CDR3 totals 15 residues. V was clipped by 2 bases and J by 8 bases, with 18 bases between them. Per the germline V gene, CDR1 is SEHNR and CDR2 is FQNEAQ (reference sequence).

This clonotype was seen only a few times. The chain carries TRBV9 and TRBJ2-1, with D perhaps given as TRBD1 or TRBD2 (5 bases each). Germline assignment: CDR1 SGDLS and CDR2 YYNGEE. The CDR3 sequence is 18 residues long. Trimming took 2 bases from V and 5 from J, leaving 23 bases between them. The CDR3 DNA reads TGTGCCAGCAGCGTTTTTTCCGGGACGCTGAAAATTAACAATGAGCAGTTCTTC. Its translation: CASSVFSGTLKINNEQFF.

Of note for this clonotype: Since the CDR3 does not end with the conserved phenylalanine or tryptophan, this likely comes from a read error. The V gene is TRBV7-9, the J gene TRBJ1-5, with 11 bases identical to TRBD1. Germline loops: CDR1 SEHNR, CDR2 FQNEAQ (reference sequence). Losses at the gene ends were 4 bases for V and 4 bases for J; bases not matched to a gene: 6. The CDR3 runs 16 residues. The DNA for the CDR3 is TGTGCCAGCAGCTCCGGGACAGGGGGTTTAAATCAGCCCCAGCATTTA. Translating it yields CASSSGTGGLNQPQHL.

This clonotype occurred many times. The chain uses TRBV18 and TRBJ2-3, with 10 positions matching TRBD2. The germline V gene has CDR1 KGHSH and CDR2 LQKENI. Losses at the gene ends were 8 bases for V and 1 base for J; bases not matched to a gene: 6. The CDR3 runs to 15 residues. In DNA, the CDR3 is TGTGCCAGCAGTCCAGGACTAGCGGGCACAGATACGCAGTATTTT. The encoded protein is CASSPGLAGTDTQYF.

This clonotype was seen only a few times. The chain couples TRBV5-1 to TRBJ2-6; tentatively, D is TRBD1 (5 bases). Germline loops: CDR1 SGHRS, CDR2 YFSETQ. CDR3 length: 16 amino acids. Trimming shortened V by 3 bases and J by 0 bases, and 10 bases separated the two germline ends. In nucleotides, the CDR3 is TGCGCCAGCAGCTGGCGACAGCTCTCTGGGGCCAACGTCCTGACTTTC. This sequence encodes CASSWRQLSGANVLTF.

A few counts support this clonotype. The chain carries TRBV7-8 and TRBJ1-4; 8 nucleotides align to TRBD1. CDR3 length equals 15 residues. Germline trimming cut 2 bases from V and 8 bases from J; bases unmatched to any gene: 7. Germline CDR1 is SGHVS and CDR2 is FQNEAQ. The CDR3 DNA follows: TGTGCCAGCAGCTTAAGACAGGGGTTTTTAGAAAAACTGTTTTTT. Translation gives CASSLRQGFLEKLFF.